A single sample is the source of the 32 T cell receptor beta chains below, sequenced in a study of pediatric ulcerative colitis. One to two pinch biopsies were taken from the rectum during colonoscopy. Assay: immunoSEQ multiplex PCR; the TCRdb copy retains only in-frame clones and omits some. This table has around 12,000 clones, approximately 71% appearing once. Source material: gut tissue. The receptors were gathered from a boy aged 5-17 years who was a control in a study of pediatric ulcerative colitis.

This chain joins TRBV29-1 and TRBJ1-2; TRBD1 matches at 12 bases. CDR1 and CDR2 (germline): SQVTM, ANQGSEA. With V trimmed by 0 bases and J by 3 bases, 5 bases remained unmatched. This CDR3 has 16 residues. The CDR3 nucleotides read TGCAGCGTTGAAGATAGGAGGGACAGGGGGCACTATGGCTACACCTTC. Residues: CSVEDRRDRGHYGYTF.

The chain carries TRBV25-1 and TRBJ2-7, with 11 bases lining up with TRBD1. Germline CDR1 is MGHDK and CDR2 is SYGVNS. The junction had 9 bases not matched to a gene; V was cut back by 2 bases and J by 6 bases. There are 16 residues in the CDR3. The CDR3 nucleotides read TGTGCCAGCAGTGAACCCGGACAGGGGGCAGTCGGCGAGCAGTACTTC. This translates into CASSEPGQGAVGEQYF.

This clone was found a few times. The rearrangement joins TRBV18 to TRBJ1-2, with D maybe TRBD1 (5 bases). CDR3 size: 13 residues. The V and J ends lost 5 bases and 5 bases respectively, with 12 bases between them. CDR1 KGHSH and CDR2 LQKENI come from the germline V gene. The CDR3 spells CASSVGGRYGYTF. The CDR3 region has the DNA TGTGCCAGCTCAGTGGGGGGAAGATATGGCTACACCTTC.

The rearrangement links TRBV10-3 to TRBJ1-2, with 8 bases matching TRBD1. The trim removed 0 bases at V and 7 bases at J, leaving 4 bases unmatched. The CDR3 has 14 residues. The germline V gene encodes CDR1 ENHRY and CDR2 SYGVKD. The CDR3 DNA is TGTGCCATCAGTGAGTCGGGCAGGGGGCCTGGCTACACCTTC. As protein: CAISESGRGPGYTF.

The J gene is TRBJ1-5, the V gene TRBV7-8, with D perhaps TRBD1 (6 bases). Germline lookup yields CDR1 SGHVS and CDR2 FQNEAQ. Trimming removed 5 bases from V and 0 bases from J, with 17 bases in between. CDR3 length: 17 residues. The CDR3 DNA follows: TGTGCCAGCAGCGCGGTGGGGGCAGAGTATAGCAATCAGCCCCAGCATTTT. It is translated as CASSAVGAEYSNQPQHF.

This clone was picked up a small number of times. The chain joins TRBV2 to TRBJ2-4; 7 positions match TRBD2. The germline gives CDR1 SNHLY, CDR2 FYNNEI. This CDR3 is built from 16 residues. The V and J ends lost 8 bases and 1 base, in that order; junction bases with no gene match: 11. The CDR3 spells CASDPGGRPAKNIQYF. CDR3 coding DNA: TGTGCCAGCGACCCCGGGGGGAGGCCGGCCAAAAACATTCAGTACTTC.

The chain combines TRBV2 with TRBJ1-5; a possible D gene is TRBD1 (5 bases). The CDR3 has 16 residues. Germline CDR1 and CDR2: SNHLY and FYNNEI. The germline V and J ends were trimmed by 4 bases and 0 bases, with 13 bases remaining between them. The CDR3: CASSARQGLSNQPQHF. CDR3 coding DNA: TGTGCCAGCAGTGCGCGCCAGGGTCTTAGCAATCAGCCCCAGCATTTT.

J is TRBJ2-1 and V is TRBV6-5, with no clear D. Germline values: CDR1 MNHEY, CDR2 SVGAGI. The ends were cut back, 2 bases at V and 6 bases at J, with 11 bases in the middle. The CDR3 contains 14 residues. CDR3 residues: CASSYGRWRNEQFF. Written as DNA, the CDR3 is TGTGCCAGCAGTTACGGCCGCTGGCGCAATGAGCAGTTCTTC.

This clone showed up just once. This rearrangement joins TRBV29-1 to TRBJ2-1; tentatively, D is TRBD1 (6 bases). The V and J ends lost 3 bases and 7 bases respectively, with 28 bases between them. Per germline, CDR1 SQVTM and CDR2 ANQGSEA. The CDR3 loop spans 18 amino acids. The DNA of the CDR3 is TGCAGCGTTGATGGTACTGCTGGGACAATAAGTTATGGAAATGAGCAGTTCTTC. Its translation: CSVDGTAGTISYGNEQFF.

The V and J genes are TRBV6-8 and TRBJ2-5; no clear D. V lost 11 bases and J 1 base, leaving 11 bases between the germline ends. Germline V gene sequence: CDR1 MNHGY, CDR2 SAAAGT. This CDR3 has 12 residues. The CDR3 bases are TGTGCCGTGTGCCAACTCCAAGAGACCCAGTACTTC. This translates into CAVCQLQETQYF.

The sample holds a few counts of this clone. CDR3 in DNA: TGCGCCAGTCGAGACCTACGGGACACCTACGAGCAGTACTTC. This encodes CASRDLRDTYEQYF. The chain uses TRBV10-2 and TRBJ2-7, with TRBD1 as a possible D gene (6 bases). Per the germline V gene, CDR1 is WSHSY and CDR2 is SAAADI. The CDR3 runs to 14 residues. V was clipped by 9 bases and J by 2 bases, with 17 bases between them.

A few counts support this clone. The rearrangement links TRBV19 to TRBJ1-1, with 7 bases fitting TRBD1. Germline CDR1 LNHDA, CDR2 SQIVND (reference sequence). V dropped 1 base and J dropped 2; count of bases not matched to a gene: 1. The CDR3 runs to 14 residues. CDR3 in amino acids: CASSIGQGNTEAFF. The CDR3 DNA reads TGTGCCAGTAGTATAGGACAGGGAAACACTGAAGCTTTCTTT.

The chain employs TRBV29-1 and TRBJ2-5, with 7 nucleotides matching TRBD2. The CDR3 is 16 amino acids. Looked up from germline, CDR1 is SQVTM and CDR2 is ANQGSEA. Germline trimming cut 8 bases from V and 4 bases from J; bases unmatched to any gene: 19. The CDR3 coding sequence is TGCAGCACTGAGTGGACTAGTCCTGCTGGGGGAGAGACCCAGTACTTC. It translates to CSTEWTSPAGGETQYF.

The CDR3 bases are TGCGCCAGCAGCGCTACCGGGGGGCTGAACACTGAAGCTTTCTTT. It is translated as CASSATGGLNTEAFF. V usage is TRBV4-3 and J usage is TRBJ1-1; TRBD1 is a possible D gene (6 bases). Germline V gives CDR1 LGHNA, CDR2 YSLEER. The CDR3 is 15 amino acids. V was trimmed by 5 bases and J by 0 bases, leaving 13 bases between them.

This rearrangement joins TRBV7-9 to TRBJ2-4; D is possibly TRBD2 (6 bases). The CDR3 is made up of 16 amino acids. Trimming stripped 1 base from V and 6 bases from J, with 16 bases between. Germline-derived CDR1 and CDR2 are SEHNR and FQNEAQ (reference sequence). DNA of the CDR3: TGTGCCAGCAGCTTAGATACTAGCACGAGGGGAAACATTCAGTACTTC. Translated: CASSLDTSTRGNIQYF.

The chain uses TRBV7-8 and TRBJ1-5, with 7 bases aligning to TRBD1. Losses at the gene ends were 6 bases for V and 5 bases for J; bases not matched to a gene: 13. CDR3 length: 16 residues. Germline V gene data show CDR1 as SGHVS and CDR2 as FQNEAQ. The CDR3 loop is CASRAGDFRGHQPQHF. As DNA, the CDR3 is TGTGCCAGCAGGGCCGGCGATTTTAGGGGGCATCAGCCCCAGCATTTT.

The chain combines TRBV10-3 with TRBJ2-3; TRBD2 aligns across 9 bases. The germline V gene has CDR1 ENHRY and CDR2 SYGVKD. The junction had 7 bases not matched to a gene; V was cut back by 3 bases and J by 0 bases. The CDR3 loop spans 17 amino acids. The CDR3 DNA reads as TGTGCCATCAGTGATAGAGCGGGAGGAACTAGCACAGATACGCAGTATTTT. Protein: CAISDRAGGTSTDTQYF.

V and J are TRBV28 and TRBJ2-3; 15 bases fit TRBD2. The germline gives CDR1 MDHEN, CDR2 SYDVKM. The CDR3 totals 17 residues. With 3 bases clipped from V and 6 bases from J, the junction kept 7 bases outside the gene matches. For the CDR3, the DNA is TGTGCCAGCAGTTTCCGGACTAGCGGGAGGGCCAGGGATACGCAGTATTTT. Its protein is CASSFRTSGRARDTQYF.

The J gene is TRBJ1-2, the V gene TRBV11-2; D is ambiguous. V lost 1 base and J lost 4, with 7 bases in between. CDR3 length: 13 residues. Germline assignment: CDR1 SGHAT and CDR2 FQNNGV. In DNA, the CDR3 is TGTGCCAGCAGCTTAGCAGTTGGCTATGGCTACACCTTC. This gives the protein CASSLAVGYGYTF.

The table lists this clone with a few counts. V usage is TRBV27 and J usage is TRBJ2-1; D may correspond to TRBD1 or TRBD2 (5 bases each). The CDR3 loop spans 16 amino acids. Germline V gene sequence: CDR1 MNHEY, CDR2 SMNVEV (reference sequence). Trimming shortened V by 6 bases and J by 3 bases, and 18 bases separated the two germline ends. The CDR3 nucleotides read TGTGCCAGCAGCTCGTCGCGAGGGGCCCGCTACAATGAGCAGTTCTTC. Translation: CASSSSRGARYNEQFF.

The chain recombines TRBV27 with TRBJ2-7; D possibly matches TRBD1 or TRBD2 (5 bases each). V lost 4 bases and J 3 bases, leaving 22 bases between the germline ends. This CDR3 comprises 17 residues. The V gene's germline CDR1 is MNHEY and CDR2 SMNVEV (reference sequence). This CDR3 is CASSWGRGSIDGYEQYF. The CDR3, as DNA: TGTGCCAGCAGTTGGGGACGAGGATCGATAGACGGCTACGAGCAGTACTTC.

This clone has just a few counts. The gene calls are TRBV30 and TRBJ2-7, with TRBD2 identical over 10 bases. The CDR3 runs 14 residues. The junction had 9 bases not matched to a gene; V was cut back by 8 bases and J by 2 bases. CDR1 and CDR2 from the germline V gene are GTSNPN and SVGIG (reference sequence). As DNA, the CDR3 is TGTGCCCGCCGATCAGCGGGAGGGCCCTACGAGCAGTACTTC. Its translation is CARRSAGGPYEQYF.

The chain employs TRBV30 and TRBJ2-7, with 7 bases matching TRBD2. Germline-derived CDR1 and CDR2 are GTSNPN and SVGIG (reference sequence). The CDR3 runs to 16 residues. The ends lost 3 bases at V and 4 bases at J; junction bases unmatched: 15. CDR3 sequence reads: CAWSPPGRGGWYEQYF. The CDR3 DNA reads as TGTGCCTGGAGCCCCCCCGGGCGGGGAGGGTGGTACGAGCAGTACTTC. Looking up the rest from reference TRBV30 and TRBJ2-7 gives the full variable domain: SQTIHQWPATLVQPVGSPLSLECTVEGTSNPNLYWYRQAAGRGLQLLFYSVGIGQISSEVPQNLSASRPQDRQFILSSKKLLLSDSGFYLCAWSPPGRGGWYEQYFGPGTRLTVT.

This chain joins TRBV5-1 and TRBJ2-3, with TRBD2 identical over 7 bases. The germline gives CDR1 SGHRS, CDR2 YFSETQ. V lost 2 bases and J lost 11; bases outside the gene matches: 11. The CDR3 sequence is 14 residues long. The CDR3 DNA reads TGCGCCAGCAGCTTAGACCAGACTAGCCCGGAGCAGTATTTT. Its translation is CASSLDQTSPEQYF. Filled out from reference TRBV5-1 and TRBJ2-3, the complete variable domain reads KAGVTQTPRYLIKTRGQQVTLSCSPISGHRSVSWYQQTPGQGLQFLFEYFSETQRNKGNFPGRFSGRQFSNSRSEMNVSTLELGDSALYLCASSLDQTSPEQYFGPGTRLTVL.

The genes are TRBV6-1 and TRBJ1-2; the match to TRBD1 covers 8 bases. This CDR3 region has 13 residues. The junction had 5 bases not matched to a gene; V was cut back by 7 bases and J by 4 bases. CDR1 is MNHNS and CDR2 is SASEGT in the germline V gene. CDR3 sequence reads: CASTQGASYGYTF. The CDR3 DNA reads as TGTGCCAGCACGCAGGGGGCGAGCTATGGCTACACCTTC.

The chain joins TRBV2 to TRBJ2-7; D may be TRBD2 (6 bases). V lost 4 bases, J lost 0 bases, and 13 bases lay in between. The CDR3 runs to 15 residues. Germline V gives CDR1 SNHLY, CDR2 FYNNEI. The CDR3 DNA is TGTGCCAGCAGTGCTCTAGCGTCGAGCTCCTACGAGCAGTACTTC. Protein sequence: CASSALASSSYEQYF.

V and J are TRBV7-9 and TRBJ2-5; the match to TRBD2 covers 8 bases. Germline CDR1 SEHNR, CDR2 FQNEAQ (reference sequence). V was clipped by 4 bases and J by 2 bases; unmatched bases: 3. The CDR3 is 14 residues long. CDR3 region: CASSCLAGQETQYF. In nucleotides, the CDR3 is TGTGCCAGCAGCTGTTTAGCGGGACAAGAGACCCAGTACTTC.

The chain couples TRBV6-1 to TRBJ2-7; 9 bases align to TRBD1. The trim removed 3 bases at V and 4 bases at J, leaving 4 bases unmatched. The CDR3 is made up of 14 amino acids. In germline, CDR1 is MNHNS, CDR2 SASEGT. CDR3: CASSEVGQGYEQYV. CDR3 nucleotides: TGTGCCAGCAGTGAGGTTGGACAGGGGTACGAGCAGTACGTC.

There are a few counts of this clone. This sequence joins TRBV29-1 and TRBJ1-4; D gene uncertain. The length of the CDR3 is 13 residues. The V gene's germline CDR1 is SQVTM and CDR2 ANQGSEA. Written as DNA, the CDR3 is TGCGCGTACGGGGAGGCAACTAATGAAAAACTGTTTTTT. This translates into CAYGEATNEKLFF.

This clone was found once. The chain couples TRBV6-6 to TRBJ2-7; TRBD2 aligns across 10 bases. The V and J ends lost 4 bases and 3 bases, in that order; junction bases with no gene match: 9. CDR1 is MNHNY and CDR2 is SVGAGI in the germline V gene (reference sequence). The CDR3 runs 16 residues. The CDR3 DNA follows: TGTGCCAGCAGTTCGCATACTAGCGGGATCGTCTACGAGCAGTACTTC. Amino acid sequence: CASSSHTSGIVYEQYF.

This chain connects TRBV5-1 to TRBJ1-2; no clear D. CDR1 is SGHRS and CDR2 is YFSETQ in the germline V gene. Deletions cut 0 bases from V and 2 bases from J, with 8 bases between. CDR3 size: 14 residues. The CDR3 spells CASSLGVTNYGYTF. For the CDR3, the DNA is TGCGCCAGCAGCTTGGGGGTGACGAACTATGGCTACACCTTC. The full variable domain, in which reference TRBV5-1 and TRBJ1-2 provide the parts outside the CDR3, is KAGVTQTPRYLIKTRGQQVTLSCSPISGHRSVSWYQQTPGQGLQFLFEYFSETQRNKGNFPGRFSGRQFSNSRSEMNVSTLELGDSALYLCASSLGVTNYGYTFGSGTRLTVV.

This clone has more than one count but fewer than ten. The CDR3 bases are TGCGCCAGCAGCCCGGACCCAAACACTGAAGCTTTCTTT. Translation gives CASSPDPNTEAFF. The chain links TRBV5-1 to TRBJ1-1, with D unclear. V was shortened by 4 bases and J by 2 bases, with 9 bases between the two germline ends. CDR3 length equals 13 residues. Germline-derived CDR1 and CDR2 are SGHRS and YFSETQ.